Listed below are T cell receptor beta chains from one sample, sequenced in a study of shared clonotypes between healthy human individuals. Generated by immunoSEQ multiplex PCR, the TCRdb table keeps only in-frame clones and is missing some. The table shows about 490,000 clones, with around four fifths occurring only once. Material for sequencing was PBMCs. The receptors were sampled from a woman aged 40-49 years in good health. Some clones in this sample may be carry-over from other donors' samples. The CDR3 runs from the conserved cysteine through the conserved F or W. The order of the fields is CDR3 DNA, CDR3 protein, V gene, J gene, D gene, clone size. D genes are given only for firm matches. Rows may omit the clone size; those that give it use once, few, many or a size class.

TGTGCCAGCAGCTTACGGCCAAGTCCTACCTTAAATCAGCCCCAGCATTTT	CASSLRPSPTLNQPQHF	TRBV7-8	TRBJ1-5	NA	NA
TGTGCCAGCCAGCGGGTTACCTACGAGCAGTACTTC	CASQRVTYEQYF	TRBV7-8	TRBJ2-7	NA	NA
TGTGCCAGCAGTTTAGAGCGGGGGGGCCTGAACACTGAAGCTTTCTTT	CASSLERGGLNTEAFF	TRBV28	TRBJ1-1	NA	NA
TGTGCCAGCAGTTTACAGGGGTTGGCTAACTATGGCTACACCTTC	CASSLQGLANYGYTF	TRBV28	TRBJ1-2	NA	NA
TGTGCCAGTAGTGTCGTCGGGGGTGCCTACGAGCAGTACTTC	CASSVVGGAYEQYF	TRBV19	TRBJ2-7	NA	few
TGTGCCAGCAGTTTATCTGGGGCCAACGTCCTGACTTTC	CASSLSGANVLTF	TRBV27	TRBJ2-6	NA	once
TGCGCCAGCAGCCAGGGCCCCTGGTGGGTTAGCACAGATACGCAGTATTTT	CASSQGPWWVSTDTQYF	TRBV4-1	TRBJ2-3	NA	NA
TGTGCTAGTGGTTTGTACGGCAATGAGCAGTTCTTC	CASGLYGNEQFF	TRBV12-5	TRBJ2-1	NA	NA
TGTGCCAGCAAAGATGCGGGAGAAGGGGAGCAGTACTTC	CASKDAGEGEQYF	TRBV2	TRBJ2-7	TRBD2	NA
TGTGCCAGCAGTGAACTGGGGGCTGGGGCCAACGTCCTGACTTTC	CASSELGAGANVLTF	TRBV6-1	TRBJ2-6	NA	NA
TGTGCCAGCAGTGATTGGGGCCCCAATTCACCCCTCCACTTT	CASSDWGPNSPLHF	TRBV2	TRBJ1-6	NA	NA
TGTGCCAGCAGCTTAGCGCGTAGGAGCGGGAGGGGGGCAGATACGCAGTATTTT	CASSLARRSGRGADTQYF	TRBV7-8	TRBJ2-3	TRBD2	NA
TGTGCCAGCTCGGGGGCGGGATACTACAATGAGCAGTTCTTC	CASSGAGYYNEQFF	TRBV7-9	TRBJ2-1	NA	NA
TGTGCCAGCAGCACCGGAGTTACAGATGAGCAGTTCTTC	CASSTGVTDEQFF	TRBV9	TRBJ2-1	NA	NA
TGTGCCAGCAGCTCCGGGACTCGCGAGCAGTACTTC	CASSSGTREQYF	TRBV7-9	TRBJ2-7	NA	few
TGTGCCAGTAGTGCGCGTGACACATCCTACGAGCAGTACTTC	CASSARDTSYEQYF	TRBV19	TRBJ2-7	NA	NA
TGTGCCACCAGCAATGACAGGGTCTCCTACGAGCAGTACTTC	CATSNDRVSYEQYF	TRBV15	TRBJ2-7	TRBD1	NA
TGCGCCAGCAGCCACGATGGGCGGGAGGGCAGGTCGGAGACCCAGTACTTC	CASSHDGREGRSETQYF	TRBV4-3	TRBJ2-5	TRBD2	NA
TGTGCCAGCGGCGACGGGCTAGCGGGAGTTTTGGGGTACCAAGAGACCCAGTACTTC	CASGDGLAGVLGYQETQYF	TRBV21-1	TRBJ2-5	NA	NA
TGTGCCAGCGGGGGAGGAACCTACGAGCAGTACTTC	CASGGGTYEQYF	TRBV2	TRBJ2-7	NA	NA
TGTGCCAGCAGCCCTCCGGACGGAGTCTCTGGGGCCAACGTCCTGACTTTC	CASSPPDGVSGANVLTF	TRBV5-4	TRBJ2-6	NA	NA
TGTGCCAGCAGTCCCGGGACGGATCATGCAACTAATGAAAAACTGTTTTTT	CASSPGTDHATNEKLFF	TRBV6-4	TRBJ1-4	NA	NA
TGTGCCAGCACCCCCTCAAGACAGGGTAAAAAAACTGAAGCTTTCTTT	CASTPSRQGKKTEAFF	TRBV28	TRBJ1-1	TRBD1	NA
TGTGCCAGTAGCCTCCGGGGTCGCAATCAGCCCCAGCATTTT	CASSLRGRNQPQHF	TRBV19	TRBJ1-5	NA	NA
TGTGCCAGCAGGCAGGGACTAGGGGGCAATGAGCAGTTCTTC	CASRQGLGGNEQFF	TRBV5-4	TRBJ2-1	TRBD2	many
TGTGCCAGCTCACCACAGGACGAGCAGTACTTC	CASSPQDEQYF	TRBV18	TRBJ2-7	NA	NA
TGTGCCAGCAGCACCCAACAGGGGGCTGAGGAGCAGTACTTC	CASSTQQGAEEQYF	TRBV7-2	TRBJ2-7	TRBD1	NA
TGTGCCAGCAGATTCGATTCCGGACAGTTCTACGAGCAGTACTTC	CASRFDSGQFYEQYF	TRBV11-1	TRBJ2-7	NA	NA
TGTGCCAGCAGCCTTCCCGGACAGGAAGGCTATGGCTACACCTTC	CASSLPGQEGYGYTF	TRBV5-6	TRBJ1-2	TRBD1	once
TGTGCCAGCAGTGAGAACAGGGGTAACGGCTACACCTTC	CASSENRGNGYTF	TRBV6-1	TRBJ1-2	TRBD1	many
TGTGCCAGCACCCTTAGAGAGGGGACAGGGGACTTCATGAACACTGAAGCTTTCTTT	CASTLREGTGDFMNTEAFF	TRBV7-8	TRBJ1-1	TRBD1	once
TGTGCCAGCAGTGAATTCTCGGGACAGGCGACCCAGTACTTC	CASSEFSGQATQYF	TRBV25-1	TRBJ2-5	TRBD1	NA
TGTGCCAGTTTACGACAGGGTCAAGATACGCAGTATTTT	CASLRQGQDTQYF	TRBV7-9	TRBJ2-3	TRBD1	NA
TGTGCCAGTAGTACCCCAGGGCTGAACACTGAAGCTTTCTTT	CASSTPGLNTEAFF	TRBV19	TRBJ1-1	NA	many
TGCAGCGTTGGGGGGGGCGCTGGGGCCAACGTCCTGACTTTC	CSVGGGAGANVLTF	TRBV29-1	TRBJ2-6	NA	NA
TGTGCCAGCACCCAGACAGGTCGTCCCTACGAGCAGTACTTC	CASTQTGRPYEQYF	TRBV6-6	TRBJ2-7	NA	NA
TGTGCCAGCAGCTTGGCTTCAGGGGATGGCTACACCTTC	CASSLASGDGYTF	TRBV5-4	TRBJ1-2	NA	NA
TGTGCCAGCAGCCAAGAATTGGGGCGGACAGGGGGGGGAGAGACCCAGTACTTC	CASSQELGRTGGGETQYF	TRBV4-2	TRBJ2-5	TRBD1	few
TGTGCTAGCAGCTTAGTGGCGGGAACTGAAGCTTTCTTT	CASSLVAGTEAFF	TRBV7-7	TRBJ1-1	NA	NA
TGTGCCACCTGGGGGACAGAGGGGAGACGCAATCAGCCCCAGCATTTT	CATWGTEGRRNQPQHF	TRBV19	TRBJ1-5	TRBD1	NA
TGTGCCAGCAGCTTAGCGGGAGGGCCCACTAGATACGAGCAGTACTTC	CASSLAGGPTRYEQYF	TRBV7-2	TRBJ2-7	TRBD2	NA
TGTGCCAGCAGTCCGTCCCTAGCGGGGGACTCTGGGGCCAATGTCCTGACTTTC	CASSPSLAGDSGANVLTF	TRBV28	TRBJ2-6	TRBD2	NA
TGTGCCAGCAGCAACGGGGGCTTAAGCTCCTACGAGCAGTACTTC	CASSNGGLSSYEQYF	TRBV7-6	TRBJ2-7	NA	NA
TGTGCCAGCAGCGAGATGGGGATGGGCGAGCAGTACTTC	CASSEMGMGEQYF	TRBV2	TRBJ2-7	NA	once